This is a list of T cell receptor beta chains from one sample in a study of blood T cell repertoires in COVID-19. The repertoire was sequenced with immunoSEQ multiplex PCR; TCRdb's copy has only in-frame clones and lacks some. The sample has some 520,000 clones, roughly 87% seen once. Sequencing was done on a sample of peripheral blood. The source of these receptors is a man between 18 and 29 years old with COVID-19, enrolled during active disease. Both conserved end residues are part of each CDR3. Each record gives: V gene, D gene, CDR3 protein. D genes are given only for firm matches.

>TRBV4-1|TRBD2
CASSQGGGGDDEQFF
>TRBV4-1|NA
CASRAYNSPLHF
>TRBV29-1|TRBD2
CSTSSGGSYEQYF
>TRBV19|TRBD1
CASRGGGTGGYEQYF
>TRBV18|NA
CASSPPGGPQHF
>TRBV21-1|NA
CASSNLHYYNEQFF
>TRBV5-5|NA
CASSPGFGSYEQYF
>TRBV19|NA
CASRRYPGGRTEAFF
>TRBV7-2|NA
CASRRGGGYGYTF
>TRBV10-3|NA
CAISETTTSTDTQYF
>TRBV18|NA
CASRSGVDYGYTF
>TRBV6-5|NA
CASSYSLGAGNWYF
>TRBV6-5|TRBD1
CASSYPGQLLYEQYF
>TRBV5-1|TRBD1
CASSSGTARDTQYF
>TRBV5-4|TRBD2
CASSGTTMSEQFF
>TRBV5-4|TRBD2
CASSRSGASGRNEQFF
>TRBV11-3|NA
CASSLDGAGLAYEQYF
>TRBV7-2|TRBD2
CASSLASSGGSYEQYF
>TRBV9|NA
CASSVGQYSNQPQHF
>TRBV7-2|NA
CASSLGPSNYGYTF
>TRBV4-1|TRBD2
CASSPTSGGSSYNEQFF
>TRBV7-9|TRBD1
CASSLVGSRGRNEQFF
>TRBV21-1|NA
CASSKGDRGKQETQYF
>TRBV6-5|TRBD1
CASTTDRGNEQYF
>TRBV2|NA
CASSVTGGTDTQYF
>TRBV29-1|TRBD1
CSVRPGQGARNIQYF
>TRBV7-9|TRBD1
CASSRRGQEGYGYTF
>TRBV13|NA
CASSSGHVSSGNTIYF
>TRBV2|NA
CASKPAAHEKLFF
>TRBV11-2|NA
CASSHRLSRGGELFF
>TRBV25-1|NA
CASSVSGVRVTDTQYF
>TRBV7-6|TRBD1
CASSVLDRGLNEQFF
>TRBV19|NA
CASSISDRHFYGYTF
>TRBV5-4|NA
CASSLEGGNTGELFF
>TRBV2|NA
CASSEARGSMAFF
>TRBV10-3|NA
CAISAGEVKETQYF
>TRBV9|NA
CASSPGVAVYNEQFF
>TRBV1|NA
CTSSPIDDRENQPQHF
>TRBV7-8|TRBD1
CASSPTEDREETQYF
>TRBV18|NA
CASSPQNYGYTF
>TRBV2|TRBD1
CASSEDRAGEQYF
>TRBV9|TRBD2
CASSVGGGVRETQYF